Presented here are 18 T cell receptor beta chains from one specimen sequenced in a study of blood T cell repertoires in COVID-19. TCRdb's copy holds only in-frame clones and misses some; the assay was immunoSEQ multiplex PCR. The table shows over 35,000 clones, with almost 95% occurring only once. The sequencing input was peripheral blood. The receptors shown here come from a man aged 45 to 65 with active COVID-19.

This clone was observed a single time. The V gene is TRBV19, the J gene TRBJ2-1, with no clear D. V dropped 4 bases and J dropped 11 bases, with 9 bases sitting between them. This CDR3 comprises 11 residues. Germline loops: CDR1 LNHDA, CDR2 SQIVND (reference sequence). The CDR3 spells CASSTQAKQFF. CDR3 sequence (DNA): TGTGCCAGTAGTACGCAGGCGAAGCAGTTCTTC.

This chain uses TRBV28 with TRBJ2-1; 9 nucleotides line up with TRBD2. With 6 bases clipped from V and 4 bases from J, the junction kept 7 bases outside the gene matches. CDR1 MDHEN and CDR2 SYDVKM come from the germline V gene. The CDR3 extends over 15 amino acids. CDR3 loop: CASSSSGRFYNEQFF. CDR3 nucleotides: TGTGCCAGCAGCTCGAGCGGGAGGTTTTACAATGAGCAGTTCTTC.

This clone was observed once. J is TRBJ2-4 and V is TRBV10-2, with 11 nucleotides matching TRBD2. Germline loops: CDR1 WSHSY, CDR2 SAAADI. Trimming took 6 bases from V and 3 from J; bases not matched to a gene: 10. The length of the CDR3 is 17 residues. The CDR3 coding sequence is TGCGCCAGCAGCGCCCTCGAACTAGCGGGAGTCAAAAACATTCAGTACTTC. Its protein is CASSALELAGVKNIQYF.

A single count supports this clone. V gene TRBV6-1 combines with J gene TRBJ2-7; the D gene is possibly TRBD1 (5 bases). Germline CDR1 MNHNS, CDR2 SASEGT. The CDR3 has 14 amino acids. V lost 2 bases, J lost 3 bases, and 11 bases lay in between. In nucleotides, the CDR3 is TGTGCCAGCAGTGAAACGAAGGACATCTACGAGCAGTACTTC. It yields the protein CASSETKDIYEQYF.

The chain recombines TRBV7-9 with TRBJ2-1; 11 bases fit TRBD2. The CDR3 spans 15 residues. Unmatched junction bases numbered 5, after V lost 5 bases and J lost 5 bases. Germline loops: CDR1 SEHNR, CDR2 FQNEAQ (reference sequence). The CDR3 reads CASSDGLAGDNEQFF. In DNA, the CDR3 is TGTGCCAGCAGCGACGGACTAGCGGGCGACAATGAGCAGTTCTTC.

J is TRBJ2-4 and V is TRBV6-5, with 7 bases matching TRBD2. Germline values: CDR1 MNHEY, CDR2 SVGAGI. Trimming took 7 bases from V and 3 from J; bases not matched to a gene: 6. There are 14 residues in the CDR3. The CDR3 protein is CASNAGADKNIQYF. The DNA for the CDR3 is TGTGCCAGCAACGCGGGAGCAGACAAAAACATTCAGTACTTC.

The CDR3 here is CATSDLGFGTGSTDTQYF. The CDR3 DNA follows: TGTGCCACCAGTGATTTGGGTTTTGGTACAGGGAGTACAGATACGCAGTATTTT. This chain joins TRBV24-1 and TRBJ2-3; D possibly corresponds to TRBD1 (6 bases). This CDR3 contains 18 residues. V gave up 0 bases and J gave up 3 bases, with 18 bases separating them. The germline V gene encodes CDR1 KGHDR and CDR2 SFDVKD.

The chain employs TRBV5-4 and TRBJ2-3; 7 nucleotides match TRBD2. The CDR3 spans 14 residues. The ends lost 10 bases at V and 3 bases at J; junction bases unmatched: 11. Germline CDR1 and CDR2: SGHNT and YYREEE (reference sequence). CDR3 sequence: CAWWREYSTDTQYF. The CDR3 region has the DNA TGTGCCTGGTGGCGGGAGTATTCGACAGATACGCAGTATTTT.

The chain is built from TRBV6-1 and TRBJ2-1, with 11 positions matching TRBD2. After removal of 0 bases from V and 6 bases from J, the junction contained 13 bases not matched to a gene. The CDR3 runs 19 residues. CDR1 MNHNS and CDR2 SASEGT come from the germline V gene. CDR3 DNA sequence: TGTGCCAGCAGTGAAGCCTCGGGGAGTAGCGGGAGGGCGCGCAATGAGCAGTTCTTC. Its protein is CASSEASGSSGRARNEQFF.

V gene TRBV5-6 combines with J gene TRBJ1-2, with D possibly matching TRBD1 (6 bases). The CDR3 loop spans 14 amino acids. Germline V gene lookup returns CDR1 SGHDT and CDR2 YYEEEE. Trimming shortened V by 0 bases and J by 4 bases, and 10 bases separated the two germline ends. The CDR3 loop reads CASSLAQQGYGYTF. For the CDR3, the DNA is TGTGCCAGCAGCTTGGCCCAACAGGGCTATGGCTACACCTTC.

For the CDR3, the DNA is TGTGCCAGCAGTGAAGCGGTAGGAGCTAGCGGGAGCTACGAGCAGTACTTC. Its translation: CASSEAVGASGSYEQYF. The genes are TRBV6-1 and TRBJ2-7; 10 positions match TRBD2. Germline trimming cut 0 bases from V and 3 bases from J; bases unmatched to any gene: 8. Germline V gives CDR1 MNHNS, CDR2 SASEGT. This CDR3 region has 17 residues.

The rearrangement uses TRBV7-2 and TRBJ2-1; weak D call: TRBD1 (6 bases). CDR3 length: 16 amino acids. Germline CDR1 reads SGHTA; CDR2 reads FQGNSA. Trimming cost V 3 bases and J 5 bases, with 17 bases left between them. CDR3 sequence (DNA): TGTGCCAGCAGCTTCCTACCGACGGACAGAGACAATGAGCAGTTCTTC. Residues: CASSFLPTDRDNEQFF.

Here the CDR3 reads CASSRQDPNTGELFF. The CDR3 bases are TGTGCCAGCAGCCGACAGGACCCAAACACCGGGGAGCTGTTTTTT. The gene calls are TRBV9 and TRBJ2-2; maybe TRBD1 (6 bases). This CDR3 is 15 amino acids long. Looked up from germline, CDR1 is SGDLS and CDR2 is YYNGEE. V was shortened by 4 bases and J by 2 bases, with 12 bases between the two germline ends.

The CDR3 here is CASSAVPPAEAFF. CDR3 bases: TGTGCCAGCAGCGCCGTCCCTCCGGCTGAAGCTTTCTTT. The J gene is TRBJ1-1, the V gene TRBV9; no reliable D call. The CDR3 spans 13 residues. V dropped 3 bases and J dropped 6 bases, with 12 bases sitting between them. Germline V gene lookup returns CDR1 SGDLS and CDR2 YYNGEE. The whole variable domain, remainder taken from reference TRBV9 and TRBJ1-1, is DSGVTQTPKHLITATGQRVTLRCSPRSGDLSVYWYQQSLDQGLQFLIQYYNGEERAKGNILERFSAQQFPDLHSELNLSSLELGDSALYFCASSAVPPAEAFFGQGTRLTVV.

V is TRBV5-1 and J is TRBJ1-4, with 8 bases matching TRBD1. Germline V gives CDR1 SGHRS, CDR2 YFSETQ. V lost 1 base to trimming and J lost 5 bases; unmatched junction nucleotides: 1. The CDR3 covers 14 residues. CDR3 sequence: CASSLTGGNEKLFF. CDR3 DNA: TGCGCCAGCAGCTTGACAGGGGGAAATGAAAAACTGTTTTTT. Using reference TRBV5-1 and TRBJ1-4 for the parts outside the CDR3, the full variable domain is KAGVTQTPRYLIKTRGQQVTLSCSPISGHRSVSWYQQTPGQGLQFLFEYFSETQRNKGNFPGRFSGRQFSNSRSEMNVSTLELGDSALYLCASSLTGGNEKLFFGSGTQLSVL.

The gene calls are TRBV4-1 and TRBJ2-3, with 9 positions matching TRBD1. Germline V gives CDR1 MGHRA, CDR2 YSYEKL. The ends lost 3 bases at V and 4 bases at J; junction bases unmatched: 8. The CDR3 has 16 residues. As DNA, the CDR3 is TGCGCCAGCAGCCAGGATTCAAGACAGGGGGCAGATACGCAGTATTTT. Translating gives CASSQDSRQGADTQYF.

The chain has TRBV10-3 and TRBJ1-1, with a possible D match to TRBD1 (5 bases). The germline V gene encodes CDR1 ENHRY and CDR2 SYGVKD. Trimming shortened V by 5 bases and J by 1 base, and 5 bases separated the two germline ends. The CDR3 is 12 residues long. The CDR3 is CAISTGNTEAFF. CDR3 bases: TGTGCCATCAGTACAGGGAACACTGAAGCTTTCTTT.

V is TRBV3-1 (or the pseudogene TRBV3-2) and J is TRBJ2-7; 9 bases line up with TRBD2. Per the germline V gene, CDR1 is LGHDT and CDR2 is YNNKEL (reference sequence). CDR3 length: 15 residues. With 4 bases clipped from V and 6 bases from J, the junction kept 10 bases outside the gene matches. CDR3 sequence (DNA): TGTGCCAGCAGCCGAGTAGCGGGAGCAGCCCTCGAGCAGTACTTC. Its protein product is CASSRVAGAALEQYF.